This T cell receptor (beta chain) was identified during a study of cytomegalovirus exposure and HLA in healthy donors (dated by TCRdb to about 2017). With regard to the full study: According to a later analysis, one platform produced both the roughly 120 validation repertoires and the approximately 670 repertoires of the first cohort. The study aimed to test whether signatures of past pathogen exposure could be identified by cataloging public T cell receptors. A separate validation cohort of about 110 different subjects was used in addition to the 666-subject first cohort. High-throughput TCR immunosequencing, statistical association of individual TCRs with disease status, and machine learning were combined to predict cytomegalovirus infection status. General conclusions and limits of the study: A later analysis lacked HLA typing for the validation cohort, so it scored co-occurrence in that cohort across all 120 or so repertoires. The classifier was reported to diagnose cytomegalovirus status with high specificity and sensitivity in both the original and validation cohorts. A few of the identified cytomegalovirus-associated TCR beta chains were confirmed in vitro to be specific for cytomegalovirus antigens. Of the cluster scores, 90% to 95% were above 0 in a later analysis, which found that TCRs clustered in the first cohort also tended to co-occur in the 95 to 150 validation repertoires. It was suggested by the authors that the approach could potentially be generalized to other disease states and immunological phenotypes. The study gave a list of under 200 TCR beta chains associated with cytomegalovirus. Most TCR sequences were seen in very few donors, while some public TCRs were found in many individuals.

V has 3 bases trimmed and J has 0 bases trimmed; junction bases matching no gene number 6. Taken from cysteine to phenylalanine, the CDR3 has 16 residues. The CDR3 DNA has 48 bases and is translated from base 1. CDR1 and CDR2 (SGHRS, YFSETQ) derive from the germline V gene. Donors formed part of the validation cohort, which comprised fewer than 150 subjects and was distinct from the first cohort of under 750 subjects. About this clone itself: There is no known antigen for this receptor. No base quality values were provided; no much bigger clone lies one nucleotide off.

Receptor libraries were prepared by the immunoSEQ multiplex PCR assay. In the authors' own workflow: A statistical classification framework was built for diagnosing cytomegalovirus status from the catalog of TCR beta chain sequences. Imported from immuneACCESS, the table was reduced by TCRdb to in-frame sequences with V and J called. These copies leave out some clones; in studies compared against another copy, an unresolved V gene accounts for under half, and the cause of the remainder is not known. V and J calls plus clone size are reproduced from that table; the DNA served to infer D and trimming. For this sample there are some 340,000 clones; roughly nine tenths appear just once. Together, the top ten hold roughly 1.2% of the sample.

The rearranged chain carries TRBV5-1 and TRBJ2-1; TRBD1 fits 7 bases in the junction. The sequencing sample was made of PBMCs. The clonotype was recovered from a woman aged 30 to 39 in good health and CMV-seropositive. The CDR3 amino acid sequence is: CASSSQQGISYNEQFF. The DNA is as follows: TGCGCCAGCAGCTCCCAACAGGGGATCTCCTACAATGAGCAGTTCTTC.